This entry concerns a single T cell receptor beta chain. The sample originates from a study of blood T cell repertoires in COVID-19. As for the study in general: Samples taken during acute and convalescent COVID-19 were collected in the United States, Italy and Spain.

Using immunoSEQ multiplex PCR, the repertoire was profiled, and TCRdb retains in-frame clones only, with some absent. The top ten clones hold less than 4% of a sample with some 160,000 clones, around 87% of them seen once. The CDR3 covers 17 residues. V dropped 2 bases and J dropped 8; count of bases not matched to a gene: 16. Germline V lookup: CDR1 MGHRA, CDR2 YSYEKL. This TCR was recovered from a woman in her fifties or sixties with active COVID-19. The chain joins TRBV4-1 to TRBJ1-2, with 8 bases that match TRBD1. The sample comprised peripheral blood. The CDR3 protein is CASSQSFFGQGFYGYTF. DNA of the CDR3: TGCGCCAGCAGCCAATCTTTTTTTGGACAGGGTTTTTACGGCTACACCTTC.